This T cell receptor (beta chain) was documented in a study of CD8 T cells in Susac syndrome. The CDR3 is made up of 13 amino acids. Trimming removed 3 bases at V and 1 base at J, with 6 bases between. The RNA input was roughly 0.45 to 1 ug, and it was reverse transcribed with random hexamers. Using its own MiXCR run on the immunoSEQ multiplex PCR reads, TCRdb lists one record per CDR3 protein. The table lists 160,000 or so distinct CDR3 sequences, 93% of them singletons. This sequence joins TRBV12-3 or TRBV12-4 and TRBJ1-1; TRBD1 is a possible D gene (5 bases). The sample comprised CD4+ T cells from PBMCs. The sequence came from a human donor in good health. The CDR3: CASSFQGNTEAFF. In nucleotides, the CDR3 is TGTGCCAGCAGTTTCCAGGGGAACACTGAAGCTTTCTTT.